Reported below is one TCR beta chain. Trimming took off 11 bases at V and 6 bases at J, with 25 bases between the two ends. Germline lookup yields CDR1 SNHLY and CDR2 FYNNEI. The CDR3 has 15 amino acids. TCRdb's copy holds only in-frame clones and misses some; the assay was immunoSEQ multiplex PCR. The sample includes tens of thousands of clones, about 92% seen only once; the top ten take around 0.16%. The sample originates from a study of T cell changes during pregnancy in multiple sclerosis. The rearrangement uses TRBV2 and TRBJ2-5; a possible D gene is TRBD2 (6 bases). This TCR was recovered from a female donor in good health, enrolled as a control in a pregnancy study. The input for sequencing was CD4+ T cells from peripheral blood mononuclear cells, taken after pregnancy. CDR3 sequence: CACKRARVESKTQYF. The CDR3 coding sequence is TGTGCCTGTAAGCGGGCAAGGGTCGAAAGTAAGACCCAGTACTTC.